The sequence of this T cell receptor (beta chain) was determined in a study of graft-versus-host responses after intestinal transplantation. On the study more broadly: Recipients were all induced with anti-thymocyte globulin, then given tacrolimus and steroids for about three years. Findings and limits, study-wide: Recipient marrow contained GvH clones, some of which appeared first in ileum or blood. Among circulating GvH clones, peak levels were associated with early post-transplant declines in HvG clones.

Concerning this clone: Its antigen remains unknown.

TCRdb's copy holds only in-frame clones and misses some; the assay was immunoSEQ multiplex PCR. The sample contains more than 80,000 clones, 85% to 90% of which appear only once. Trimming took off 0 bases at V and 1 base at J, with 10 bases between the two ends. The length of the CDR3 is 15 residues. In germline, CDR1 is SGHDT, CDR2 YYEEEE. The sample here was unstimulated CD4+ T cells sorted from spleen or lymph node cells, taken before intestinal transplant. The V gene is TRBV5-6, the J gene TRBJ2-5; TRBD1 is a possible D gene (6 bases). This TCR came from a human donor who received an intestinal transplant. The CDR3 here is CASSLGADSQETQYF. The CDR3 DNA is TGTGCCAGCAGCTTGGGGGCGGACAGCCAAGAGACCCAGTACTTC.